The sequence of this T cell receptor beta chain was determined in a study of shared clonotypes between healthy human individuals. Looking at the study overall: Donor ages ranged 18 to 49 years: a couple of women, three men.

TCRdb keeps only in-frame clones here, not all; method: immunoSEQ multiplex PCR. The repertoire holds roughly 480,000 clones, with around 79% as singletons. Germline-derived CDR1 and CDR2 are SNHLY and FYNNEI. The V and J ends lost 2 bases and 2 bases respectively, with 6 bases between them. The CDR3 totals 13 residues. Nashville, Tennessee was home to all donors, each a Caucasian adult. This clonotype was obtained from a woman aged 40 to 55 in good health. Some clones in this sample may be carry-over from other donors' samples. This rearrangement joins TRBV2 to TRBJ1-2; D not certain. Sequencing used PBMCs. CDR3 in DNA: TGTGCCAGCAGTGAACGCACAAACTATGGCTACACCTTC. Protein product: CASSERTNYGYTF.